The 25 T cell receptor beta chains listed next were all sequenced from one sample in a study of T cell responses to AZD1222 COVID-19 vaccine. Repertoires were generated with immunoSEQ multiplex PCR, while TCRdb's copy carries only in-frame clones and drops some. This sample yields tens of thousands of clones, of which roughly 91% are seen a single time; more than 20% belongs to the top ten. The sample consisted of peripheral blood, taken on day 0 of AZD1222 vaccination. These receptors were taken from an adult in good health.

V gene TRBV30 combines with J gene TRBJ2-3, with a tentative D call TRBD2 (5 bases). V was clipped by 1 base and J by 6 bases, with 17 bases between them. Germline V CDR1 and CDR2: GTSNPN, SVGIG (reference sequence). CDR3 length: 15 residues. The CDR3 sequence is CAWSDGNDAADTQYF. For the CDR3, the DNA is TGTGCCTGGAGTGACGGGAACGACGCGGCGGATACGCAGTATTTT.

The chain couples TRBV30 to TRBJ2-3, with a tentative D call TRBD1 (6 bases). Germline V CDR1 and CDR2: GTSNPN, SVGIG (reference sequence). The CDR3 extends over 14 amino acids. V dropped 3 bases and J dropped 6 bases, with 16 bases sitting between them. The CDR3 coding sequence is TGTGCCTGGAGAGGGGGTTACTTTTTGGATACGCAGTATTTT. It is translated as CAWRGGYFLDTQYF.

The V gene is TRBV7-2, the J gene TRBJ2-3; possible D gene TRBD2, 6 bases. The CDR3 totals 15 residues. V was cut by 0 bases and J by 6 bases, with 13 bases left in between. Germline V gene lookup returns CDR1 SGHTA and CDR2 FQGNSA. CDR3 coding DNA: TGTGCCAGCAGCTTAGCTCCGGGGGTGTGGGATACGCAGTATTTT. This encodes CASSLAPGVWDTQYF. Looking up the rest from reference TRBV7-2 and TRBJ2-3 gives the full variable domain: GAGVSQSPSNKVTEKGKDVELRCDPISGHTALYWYRQSLGQGLEFLIYFQGNSAPDKSGLPSDRFSAERTGGSVSTLTIQRTQQEDSAVYLCASSLAPGVWDTQYFGPGTRLTVL.

The chain carries TRBV18 and TRBJ1-3; D is possibly TRBD1 (6 bases). Trimming pared 4 bases from V and 0 bases from J, leaving 16 bases between. This CDR3 region has 17 residues. The germline gives CDR1 KGHSH, CDR2 LQKENI. The CDR3 DNA is TGTGCCAGCTCACACCAGCGGGGGACATACTCTGGAAACACCATATATTTT. Translated: CASSHQRGTYSGNTIYF. Supplemented by reference TRBV18 and TRBJ1-3, the full variable domain reads NAGVMQNPRHLVRRRGQEARLRCSPMKGHSHVYWYRQLPEEGLKFMVYLQKENIIDESGMPKERFSAEFPKEGPSILRIQQVVRGDSAAYFCASSHQRGTYSGNTIYFGEGSWLTVV.

CDR3 DNA: TGTGCCAGTAGTATAGACCTTGGGGGGGCCTACAACTCTGGGGCCAACGTCCTGACTTTC. Its protein product is CASSIDLGGAYNSGANVLTF. This sequence joins TRBV19 and TRBJ2-6, with TRBD2 as a possible D gene (7 bases). The CDR3 has 20 residues. The germline V gene has CDR1 LNHDA and CDR2 SQIVND (reference sequence). The V gene lost 0 bases and the J gene lost 0 bases, with 18 bases spanning the gap. Together with reference TRBV19 and TRBJ2-6, the CDR3 gives the full variable domain: DGGITQSPKYLFRKEGQNVTLSCEQNLNHDAMYWYRQDPGQGLRLIYYSQIVNDFQKGDIAEGYSVSREKKESFPLTVTSAQKNPTAFYLCASSIDLGGAYNSGANVLTFGAGSRLTVL.

The V and J genes are TRBV6-5 and TRBJ1-2; no clear D gene. The CDR3 extends over 13 amino acids. CDR1 MNHEY and CDR2 SVGAGI come from the germline V gene. V was shortened by 0 bases and J by 3 bases, with 5 bases between the two germline ends. CDR3 DNA sequence: TGTGCCAGCAGTTACTCGAGATACTATGGCTACACCTTC. Its protein product is CASSYSRYYGYTF.

This chain joins TRBV5-8 and TRBJ1-3, with D tentatively TRBD1 (6 bases). Germline-derived CDR1 and CDR2 are SGHTS and YDEGEE. V was shortened by 3 bases and J by 0 bases, with 19 bases between the two germline ends. The CDR3 contains 18 residues. CDR3 bases: TGTGCCAGCAGCTCCTTTAAGGGACACATAAGCTCTGGAAACACCATATATTTT. As protein: CASSSFKGHISSGNTIYF.

In DNA form, the CDR3 reads TGTGCCAGTAGTATATACAGGGAGAGCAATCAGCCCCAGCATTTT. Residues: CASSIYRESNQPQHF. The rearrangement joins TRBV19 to TRBJ1-5; a possible D gene is TRBD1 (6 bases). Trimming left V 2 bases short and J 1 base short, with 9 bases between. This CDR3 spans 15 amino acids. Germline lookup yields CDR1 LNHDA and CDR2 SQIVND (reference sequence).

This rearrangement joins TRBV24-1 to TRBJ2-2; the D gene is possibly TRBD1 (6 bases). The germline V gene encodes CDR1 KGHDR and CDR2 SFDVKD. Trimming stripped 7 bases from V and 4 bases from J, with 9 bases between. The CDR3 contains 13 residues. CDR3 in DNA: TGTGCCACCAGCCTAGGGGGCACCGGGGAGCTGTTTTTT. It specifies CATSLGGTGELFF.

The rearrangement uses TRBV18 and TRBJ2-5; D remains ambiguous. The CDR3 has 12 residues. The germline V gene encodes CDR1 KGHSH and CDR2 LQKENI. V lost 2 bases and J 2 bases, leaving 3 bases between the germline ends. The CDR3 DNA reads TGTGCCAGCTCACCAAATCAAGAGACCCAGTACTTC. It encodes CASSPNQETQYF.

V is TRBV7-9 and J is TRBJ1-1; the D gene is possibly TRBD1 (5 bases). The V gene's germline CDR1 is SEHNR and CDR2 FQNEAQ (reference sequence). The length of the CDR3 is 16 residues. The V gene lost 5 bases and the J gene lost 1 base, with 17 bases spanning the gap. Here the CDR3 reads CASSDLRGASNTEAFF. In DNA, the CDR3 is TGTGCCAGCAGCGATCTAAGAGGGGCATCGAACACTGAAGCTTTCTTT.

V gene TRBV5-1 combines with J gene TRBJ2-3, with 8 positions matching TRBD2. Germline CDR1 SGHRS, CDR2 YFSETQ. V lost 5 bases to trimming and J lost 5 bases; unmatched junction nucleotides: 7. The CDR3 extends over 14 amino acids. CDR3 sequence: CASSPSGGGDTQYF. The CDR3, as DNA: TGCGCCAGCAGTCCAAGCGGGGGAGGAGATACGCAGTATTTT.

The chain joins TRBV19 to TRBJ1-1, with 10 positions matching TRBD1. Germline V lookup: CDR1 LNHDA, CDR2 SQIVND (reference sequence). The CDR3 has 12 amino acids. V was pared by 5 bases and J by 12 bases, with 6 bases of the junction left unmatched. CDR3 sequence: CASSRDRGTPFF. The CDR3 DNA follows: TGTGCCAGTAGTCGGGACAGGGGTACGCCTTTCTTT.

The J gene is TRBJ2-7, the V gene TRBV11-2; no definite D call. Deletions cut 5 bases from V and 9 bases from J, with 11 bases between. CDR3 length equals 11 residues. Per germline, CDR1 SGHAT and CDR2 FQNNGV. This CDR3 is CASSQGPLQYF. In nucleotides, the CDR3 is TGTGCCAGCAGCCAAGGACCCTTGCAGTACTTC.

The chain joins TRBV7-9 to TRBJ1-2, with no clear D. The CDR3 has 16 amino acids. CDR1 and CDR2 (germline): SEHNR, FQNEAQ (reference sequence). Trimming left V 3 bases short and J 4 bases short, with 18 bases between. The DNA for the CDR3 is TGTGCCAGCAGCTTCCCCCAGCTAGCCTTAAGCTATGGCTACACCTTC. It encodes CASSFPQLALSYGYTF.

The rearrangement joins TRBV5-1 to TRBJ1-1; 8 bases align to TRBD1. The germline V gene has CDR1 SGHRS and CDR2 YFSETQ. Trimming at V came to 0 bases and at J to 7 bases, leaving 5 bases not matched to a gene. CDR3 size: 14 residues. The CDR3 region has the DNA TGCGCCAGCAGCTTGGCCGTCACAGGGGGTGAAGCTTTCTTT. Translating gives CASSLAVTGGEAFF. Filled out from reference TRBV5-1 and TRBJ1-1, the complete variable domain reads KAGVTQTPRYLIKTRGQQVTLSCSPISGHRSVSWYQQTPGQGLQFLFEYFSETQRNKGNFPGRFSGRQFSNSRSEMNVSTLELGDSALYLCASSLAVTGGEAFFGQGTRLTVV.

The V gene is TRBV11-3, the J gene TRBJ1-1, with 8 bases matching TRBD1. J lost 2 bases, V lost 1 base, and 3 bases had no gene match. The germline CDR1 and CDR2 sequences are SGHNT and YENEEA. The CDR3 totals 15 residues. The CDR3 sequence is CASSLASGGNTEAFF. In nucleotides, the CDR3 is TGTGCCAGCAGCTTAGCCTCAGGGGGCAACACTGAAGCTTTCTTT.

The V call is TRBV7-3, the J call TRBJ1-1, with D unresolved. V dropped 5 bases and J dropped 1 base, with 8 bases sitting between them. CDR3 size: 13 residues. Per germline, CDR1 SGHTA and CDR2 FQGTGA. As DNA, the CDR3 is TGTGCCAGCAGCCCTGGAAGGAACACTGAAGCTTTCTTT. Residues: CASSPGRNTEAFF.

The chain is built from TRBV29-1 and TRBJ1-1, with 7 bases that match TRBD1. V gave up 7 bases and J gave up 3 bases; unmatched junction bases: 8. CDR1 and CDR2 (germline): SQVTM, ANQGSEA. The CDR3 runs to 13 residues. This chain's CDR3 is CSGEGAGYTEAFF. CDR3 bases: TGCAGCGGCGAGGGGGCAGGATACACTGAAGCTTTCTTT. Combining the CDR3 with reference TRBV29-1 and TRBJ1-1 gives the whole variable domain SAVISQKPSRDICQRGTSLTIQCQVDSQVTMMFWYRQQPGQSLTLIATANQGSEATYESGFVIDKFPISRPNLTFSTLTVSNMSPEDSSIYLCSGEGAGYTEAFFGQGTRLTVV.

The chain combines TRBV5-1 with TRBJ1-4, with D possibly matching TRBD1 (5 bases). This CDR3 has 15 residues. Germline CDR1 is SGHRS and CDR2 is YFSETQ. The V gene lost 4 bases and the J gene lost 8 bases, with 18 bases spanning the gap. The CDR3 here is CASSRAQGLGEKLFF. In nucleotides, the CDR3 is TGCGCCAGCAGCCGGGCGCAGGGACTTGGCGAAAAACTGTTTTTT.

This clone was observed a handful of times. The V gene is TRBV15, the J gene TRBJ1-6; the D is unclear. The CDR3 spans 13 residues. V was pared by 5 bases and J by 9 bases, with 11 bases between. Germline V gene data show CDR1 as LNHNV and CDR2 as YYDKDF (reference sequence). The CDR3 bases are TGTGCCACCAGCGCCCCCGATCGTTCACCCCTCCACTTT. This sequence encodes CATSAPDRSPLHF.

The rearrangement uses TRBV29-1 and TRBJ1-2, with D possibly matching TRBD1 (5 bases). V lost 3 bases and J lost 7, with 24 bases in between. CDR3 size: 16 residues. Germline assignment: CDR1 SQVTM and CDR2 ANQGSEA. CDR3 bases: TGCAGCGTTGACCGCCGTGGGGACGGGGGGAGAGTTGGCTACACCTTC. This gives the protein CSVDRRGDGGRVGYTF.

CDR3 nucleotide sequence: TGTGCCAGCAGCCAGTACCGAGACACTGAAGCTTTCTTT. It is translated as CASSQYRDTEAFF. The chain couples TRBV3-1 (or the pseudogene TRBV3-2) to TRBJ1-1; D remains unclear. The germline V gene encodes CDR1 LGHDT and CDR2 YNNKEL (reference sequence). V shed 3 bases and J shed 3 bases, with 8 bases lying between them. This CDR3 has 13 amino acids.

The rearrangement joins TRBV5-4 to TRBJ2-7; 10 nucleotides align to TRBD1. Germline trimming cut 2 bases from V and 4 bases from J; bases unmatched to any gene: 3. Germline loops: CDR1 SGHNT, CDR2 YYREEE (reference sequence). The CDR3 runs 14 residues. This CDR3 reads CASSFGTGVYEQYF. For the CDR3, the DNA is TGTGCCAGCAGCTTCGGGACAGGGGTTTACGAGCAGTACTTC.

This clone appeared a few times. The chain links TRBV3-1 (or the pseudogene TRBV3-2) to TRBJ1-1; the match to TRBD1 covers 7 bases. V lost 4 bases, J lost 1 base, and 3 bases stayed unmatched. CDR1 and CDR2 (germline): LGHDT, YNNKEL (reference sequence). The CDR3 is 14 residues long. The CDR3 is CASSRRTGNTEAFF. As DNA, the CDR3 is TGTGCCAGCAGCCGACGGACAGGGAACACTGAAGCTTTCTTT.